These T cell receptor beta chains were read from a single sample in a study of T-cell memory formation after mild COVID-19. TCRdb used MiXCR to reprocess the 5' RACE reads, holding one entry per CDR3 protein. The profile shows some 190,000 distinct CDR3 sequences, around 19% of them singletons. The sequenced material came from PBMCs or a T cell subset sorted from them (not recorded which). These receptors all stem from an adult woman who had mild COVID-19 (a few samples of this study predate the infection). Cell type and time point are not known. Both conserved end residues are part of each CDR3. A D gene is named only where the DNA matches it firmly. Size is stated for part of the rows, as once, few or many counts, or as a class when the clone is expanded.

V gene,clone size,J gene,D gene,CDR3 protein,CDR3 DNA
TRBV6-6,few,TRBJ2-3,TRBD2,CASSPRGGAADTQYF,TGTGCCAGCAGTCCGCGCGGGGGGGCCGCAGATACGCAGTATTTT
TRBV5-6,-,TRBJ1-5,-,CASSLRTGWVRNQPQHF,TGTGCCAGCAGCTTGCGAACAGGATGGGTACGCAATCAGCCCCAGCATTTT
TRBV4-3,few,TRBJ1-5,-,CASSQEGEQPQHF,TGCGCCAGCAGCCAAGAAGGGGAACAGCCCCAGCATTTT
TRBV7-8,-,TRBJ2-2,-,CASSLEEGANTGELFF,TGTGCCAGCAGCTTAGAGGAGGGAGCGAACACCGGGGAGCTGTTTTTT
TRBV20-1,few,TRBJ2-5,TRBD2,CSATPVAGLQETQYF,TGCAGTGCTACCCCGGTAGCGGGACTCCAAGAGACCCAGTACTTC
TRBV7-6,many,TRBJ2-7,TRBD2,CASSLVASGFYEQYF,TGTGCCAGCAGCTTAGTGGCTAGCGGATTCTACGAGCAGTACTTC
TRBV18,few,TRBJ2-1,TRBD1,CASSPPRDRVFNEQFF,TGTGCCAGCTCACCACCGAGGGACAGGGTGTTCAATGAGCAGTTCTTC
TRBV6-5,few,TRBJ2-5,TRBD2,CASSYSGRAVGETQYF,TGTGCCAGCAGTTACTCGGGGAGGGCCGTCGGAGAGACCCAGTACTTC
TRBV5-1,-,TRBJ1-1,-,CASRLVPGLNTEAFF,TGCGCCAGCAGATTGGTCCCAGGGCTGAACACTGAAGCTTTCTTT
TRBV4-3,few,TRBJ1-1,-,CASSQDLTRQADTEAFF,TGCGCCAGCAGCCAAGATCTGACGCGGCAGGCGGACACTGAAGCTTTCTTT
TRBV27,few,TRBJ2-3,TRBD2,CASSPPGWEGRHTQYF,TGTGCCAGCAGTCCCCCAGGGTGGGAGGGCCGACATACGCAGTATTTT
TRBV15,few,TRBJ2-5,TRBD2,CATRSGGPQETQYF,TGTGCCACACGTAGCGGGGGGCCCCAAGAGACCCAGTACTTC
TRBV20-1,-,TRBJ2-7,-,CSARDGQAVNYEQYF,TGCAGTGCTAGAGATGGGCAGGCTGTGAACTACGAGCAGTACTTC
TRBV9,-,TRBJ1-4,-,CASSLPPDPNEKLFF,TGTGCCAGCAGCCTCCCGCCAGACCCTAATGAAAAACTGTTTTTT
TRBV12-3/TRBV12-4,-,TRBJ2-2,-,CASSFSGAGELFF,TGTGCCAGCAGTTTTTCTGGGGCCGGGGAGCTGTTTTTT
TRBV20-1,few,TRBJ2-2,TRBD2,CSARDPERGTNTGELFF,TGCAGTGCTAGAGACCCAGAGCGGGGAACGAACACCGGGGAGCTGTTTTTT
TRBV12-3/TRBV12-4,few,TRBJ2-5,-,CATSWSVETQYF,TGTGCCACTTCCTGGAGTGTAGAGACCCAGTACTTC
TRBV6-5,many,TRBJ2-7,-,CASSYLSGGNYEQYF,TGTGCCAGCAGTTATCTGTCGGGGGGCAACTACGAGCAGTACTTC
TRBV5-1,many,TRBJ2-1,TRBD1,CASSLAGQGYNEQFF,TGCGCCAGCAGCTTGGCGGGACAGGGATACAATGAGCAGTTCTTC
TRBV7-6,-,TRBJ2-7,TRBD1,CASSPGTVTYEQYF,TGTGCCAGCAGCCCCGGGACAGTTACCTACGAGCAGTACTTC
TRBV25-1,-,TRBJ1-4,-,CASSESGVFEKLFF,TGTGCCAGCAGTGAATCGGGGGTGTTTGAAAAACTGTTTTTT
TRBV7-9,-,TRBJ2-5,TRBD1,CASSLEAGGVWRETQYF,TGTGCCAGCAGCTTAGAGGCAGGGGGCGTTTGGAGGGAGACCCAGTACTTC
TRBV12-3/TRBV12-4,-,TRBJ2-7,TRBD1,CASSFDRALTYEQYF,TGTGCCAGCAGTTTCGACAGGGCTCTAACCTACGAGCAGTACTTC
TRBV20-1,-,TRBJ2-1,-,CSARGKSYNEQFF,TGCAGTGCTCGGGGGAAGTCCTACAATGAGCAGTTCTTC
TRBV4-2,-,TRBJ2-5,TRBD2,CASSQRLAGEDMTQYF,TGTGCCAGCAGCCAGCGACTAGCGGGAGAGGATATGACCCAGTACTTC
TRBV10-3,-,TRBJ1-1,TRBD1,CAIRAGTGEWRAFF,TGTGCCATCAGGGCCGGGACAGGGGAATGGCGAGCTTTCTTT
TRBV7-2,-,TRBJ1-6,-,CASRGLVNSPLHF,TGTGCCAGCAGGGGCCTAGTGAATTCACCCCTCCACTTT
TRBV20-1,few,TRBJ2-3,TRBD2,CSARGTSVTDTQYF,TGCAGTGCTAGAGGGACTAGCGTCACAGATACGCAGTATTTT